This TCR beta chain derives from a study of shared clonotypes between healthy human individuals. At the level of the study: Donor composition was a couple of women and three men, aged 18 to 49. Study conclusions and caveats: Non-shared clonotypes displayed generation probabilities falling below those of clonotypes present in all four donors.

Subsets obtained from CD4+ cells comprised CD45RA+ naive and CD45RA-negative memory cells. Turning to this clone: Its antigen is unknown.

Measured with immunoSEQ multiplex PCR; TCRdb has only the in-frame clones, and not every one. This sample yields about 2 million clones, of which roughly 96% are seen a single time; more than 0.1% belongs to the top ten. The source material was naive CD4+ T cells sorted from blood. Subset noted: CD45RA+ positively selected. This clonotype originated in a man aged 18 to 29 in good health.

CDR3 region: CASSLGQRGSPLHF. CDR3 sequence (DNA): TGTGCCAGCAGCTTGGGGCAGAGAGGTTCACCCCTCCACTTT. V and J are TRBV5-5 and TRBJ1-6; D not resolved. Germline V gene lookup returns CDR1 SGHKS and CDR2 YYEKEE (reference sequence). V was trimmed by 0 bases and J by 9 bases, leaving 10 bases between them. This CDR3 has 14 amino acids.